These 17 T cell receptor beta chains were all obtained from the same sample, sequenced in a study of control samples from healthy donors and cancer patients. Only in-frame clones appear in the TCRdb table, and some are missing; sequencing was by immunoSEQ multiplex PCR. Found here are under 150,000 clones, roughly 91% of them singletons; the top ten hold about 1.7%. Sequencing was performed on PBMCs. The receptor set was obtained from a man aged 50 to 59 with head and neck cancer.

CDR3 sequence: CASTLRSTEAFF. The CDR3 DNA reads TGTGCCAGCACCCTCAGGAGCACTGAAGCTTTCTTT. The J gene is TRBJ1-1, the V gene TRBV28, with D unclear. V was trimmed by 7 bases and J by 4 bases, leaving 10 bases between them. The length of the CDR3 is 12 residues. Germline CDR1 is MDHEN and CDR2 is SYDVKM.

This chain links TRBV29-1 with TRBJ2-7; tentative D call: TRBD1 (6 bases). This CDR3 spans 14 amino acids. From germline, CDR1 is SQVTM and CDR2 ANQGSEA. V dropped 1 base and J dropped 5 bases, with 15 bases sitting between them. CDR3 loop: CSVEGWQGSNEQYF. The CDR3 DNA follows: TGCAGCGTTGAAGGGTGGCAGGGGTCCAACGAGCAGTACTTC.

The J gene is TRBJ1-6, the V gene TRBV4-3; D perhaps matches TRBD1 (5 bases). Trimming removed 0 bases from V and 10 bases from J, with 10 bases in between. Germline values: CDR1 LGHNA, CDR2 YSLEER. This CDR3 has 14 residues. The CDR3 DNA reads TGCGCCAGCAGCCAAGACGGGACTGGGTCACCCCTCCACTTT. This translates into CASSQDGTGSPLHF.

The J gene is TRBJ2-7, the V gene TRBV21-1; whether TRBD2, the table's D call, matches the DNA was not checked. TRBV21-1 is shown as a pseudogene. The CDR3 runs 13 residues. The CDR3 is CASRGDPSYEQYF. CDR3 in DNA: TGTGCCAGCCGGGGGGATCCCTCCTACGAGCAGTACTTC.

The chain carries TRBV6-5 and TRBJ1-2; 7 bases map to TRBD1. Germline V gene data show CDR1 as MNHEY and CDR2 as SVGAGI. CDR3 length: 15 amino acids. Trimming at V came to 7 bases and at J to 1 base, leaving 9 bases not matched to a gene. CDR3 loop: CASNQVQGYNYGYTF. The DNA for the CDR3 is TGTGCCAGCAATCAAGTACAGGGGTATAACTATGGCTACACCTTC.

The V and J genes are TRBV3-1 (or the pseudogene TRBV3-2) and TRBJ2-7, with D uncertain. This CDR3 contains 12 residues. Per the germline V gene, CDR1 is LGHDT and CDR2 is YNNKEL (reference sequence). The V end was cut by 5 bases, the J end by 2 bases, with 7 bases between. CDR3 nucleotides: TGTGCCAGCAGCGTGTCCCCCTACGAGCAGTACTTC. It is translated as CASSVSPYEQYF.

The V and J genes are TRBV6-4 and TRBJ2-2; 7 bases are a match to TRBD1. Trimming removed 8 bases from V and 4 bases from J; junction bases left unmatched: 7. Germline loops: CDR1 MRHNA, CDR2 SNTAGT. CDR3 length: 14 amino acids. CDR3 residues: CASPFWDSTGELFF. In DNA, the CDR3 is TGTGCCAGCCCTTTCTGGGACAGCACCGGGGAGCTGTTTTTT.

The chain combines TRBV2 with TRBJ2-5, with 9 positions matching TRBD2. Trimming took 5 bases from V and 2 from J; bases not matched to a gene: 6. CDR1 and CDR2 from the germline V gene are SNHLY and FYNNEI. CDR3 length equals 15 residues. In DNA, the CDR3 is TGTGCCAGCAGTATTTTTAGCGGGGGACAAGAGACCCAGTACTTC. Translating gives CASSIFSGGQETQYF. Looking up the rest from reference TRBV2 and TRBJ2-5 gives the full variable domain: EPEVTQTPSHQVTQMGQEVILRCVPISNHLYFYWYRQILGQKVEFLVSFYNNEISEKSEIFDDQFSVERPDGSNFTLKIRSTKLEDSAMYFCASSIFSGGQETQYFGPGTRLLVL.

The chain couples TRBV7-2 to TRBJ1-2, with no clear D. Trimming took 1 base from V and 0 from J, leaving 6 bases between them. Per germline, CDR1 SGHTA and CDR2 FQGNSA. The CDR3 is made up of 14 amino acids. The CDR3 nucleotides are TGTGCCAGCAGCTTAGGGTGGGCTAACTATGGCTACACCTTC. This translates into CASSLGWANYGYTF.

The chain has TRBV5-1 and TRBJ1-5; D gene ambiguous. Germline assignment: CDR1 SGHRS and CDR2 YFSETQ. With 1 base removed from V and 2 bases from J, the gap between germline ends came to 10 bases. This CDR3 contains 15 residues. The CDR3 region has the DNA TGCGCCAGCAGCTTGCCCGGGGAGGGCAATCAGCCCCAGCATTTT. Its protein is CASSLPGEGNQPQHF.

The genes are TRBV9 and TRBJ2-7, with D hard to call. CDR3 size: 14 residues. The germline V and J ends were trimmed by 4 bases and 4 bases, with 15 bases remaining between them. Germline V gene sequence: CDR1 SGDLS, CDR2 YYNGEE. CDR3 nucleotide sequence: TGTGCCAGCAGCCCCGCTGACTCAACATACGAGCAGTACTTC. This codes for CASSPADSTYEQYF.

The V gene is TRBV28, the J gene TRBJ1-2; D unclear. V dropped 5 bases and J dropped 3 bases, with 16 bases sitting between them. The CDR3 is 15 residues long. The germline CDR1 and CDR2 sequences are MDHEN and SYDVKM. The CDR3, as DNA: TGTGCCAGCAGTAAGAGGACCATCTGGGACTATGGCTACACCTTC. This encodes CASSKRTIWDYGYTF.

This sequence joins TRBV13 and TRBJ1-2; 11 nucleotides align to TRBD1. The CDR3 has 17 residues. The V segment lost 5 bases and the J segment 5 bases; nucleotides outside the gene matches: 13. Germline V CDR1 and CDR2: PRHDT, FYEKMQ (reference sequence). In DNA, the CDR3 is TGTGCCAGCAGCGAGTGGACAGGGGGCGCATTTACTTATGGCTACACCTTC. This codes for CASSEWTGGAFTYGYTF.

The chain links TRBV7-9 to TRBJ1-1; no reliable D call. The CDR3 covers 14 residues. The V gene's germline CDR1 is SEHNR and CDR2 FQNEAQ (reference sequence). V dropped 5 bases and J dropped 4 bases, with 14 bases sitting between them. The CDR3: CASSQRAEGTEAFF. CDR3 nucleotides: TGTGCCAGCAGCCAACGGGCAGAGGGCACTGAAGCTTTCTTT. Together with reference TRBV7-9 and TRBJ1-1, the CDR3 gives the full variable domain: DTGVSQNPRHKITKRGQNVTFRCDPISEHNRLYWYRQTLGQGPEFLTYFQNEAQLEKSRLLSDRFSAERPKGSFSTLEIQRTEQGDSAMYLCASSQRAEGTEAFFGQGTRLTVV.

The chain has TRBV24-1 and TRBJ2-2; TRBD2 aligns across 7 bases. The CDR3 is made up of 14 amino acids. Trimming removed 5 bases from V and 6 bases from J; junction bases left unmatched: 5. Germline-derived CDR1 and CDR2 are KGHDR and SFDVKD. The CDR3 sequence: CATSGAGRAGELFF. CDR3 nucleotides: TGTGCCACCAGTGGGGCAGGGAGGGCCGGGGAGCTGTTTTTT.

This clone is deemed medium-sized. The V gene is TRBV5-6, the J gene TRBJ2-1; TRBD1 or TRBD2 may be the D gene (5 bases each). The CDR3 consists of 13 residues. Germline V gene sequence: CDR1 SGHDT, CDR2 YYEEEE. V was shortened by 1 base and J by 10 bases, with 12 bases between the two germline ends. The CDR3 DNA sequence: TGTGCCAGCAGCTTGACGGGGCCGGGGGAGCAGTTCTTC. This encodes CASSLTGPGEQFF. Supplemented by reference TRBV5-6 and TRBJ2-1, the full variable domain reads DAGVTQSPTHLIKTRGQQVTLRCSPKSGHDTVSWYQQALGQGPQFIFQYYEEEERQRGNFPDRFSGHQFPNYSSELNVNALLLGDSALYLCASSLTGPGEQFFGPGTRLTVL.

The chain recombines TRBV12-3 or TRBV12-4 with TRBJ2-3; D not certain. V was clipped by 4 bases and J by 1 base, with 6 bases between them. CDR3 size: 13 residues. For the CDR3, the DNA is TGTGCCAGCAGTTCACCTGGCACAGATACGCAGTATTTT. This sequence encodes CASSSPGTDTQYF.